This T cell receptor beta chain was retrieved from a study of CD8 T cells in ankylosing spondylitis. Whole-study results and caveats: Disease-linked clones reportedly concentrated significantly in matched ankylosing spondylitis synovial fluid. Prior work had noted some motif variants in reactive arthritis blood and synovial fluid. Disease-linked clones displayed a CD8+ phenotype and appeared relatively rarely in peripheral blood.

For TCR beta, libraries came from quantitative 5'-RACE with molecular barcodes. TCRdb ran MiXCR on the 5' RACE reads and lists one entry per CDR3 protein. The sample has roughly 160,000 distinct CDR3 sequences, approximately 10% seen once; the top ten hold about 28%. V shed 5 bases, J shed 4 bases, and the junction held 8 bases outside the gene matches. CDR3 length equals 15 residues. This clonotype was observed many times. Its antigen is still unknown. The J gene is TRBJ1-3, the V gene TRBV12-3 or TRBV12-4, with TRBD1 matching over 7 bases. The TCR sequence derives from a male donor with ankylosing spondylitis or in good health (not recorded which). The specimen was blood, either unsorted or a sorted T cell fraction (not recorded which). The CDR3 is CASSQTGLRGNTIYF. Here the CDR3 DNA reads TGTGCCAGCAGTCAGACAGGGCTACGCGGAAACACCATATATTTT.